These 3 T cell receptor beta chains were sequenced from one sample in a study of shared clonotypes between healthy human individuals. The repertoire was sequenced with immunoSEQ multiplex PCR; TCRdb's copy has only in-frame clones and lacks some. The sample includes around 2.1 million clones, nearly 97% seen only once; the top ten take roughly 0.13%. Sequencing was done on a sample of naive CD4+ T cells sorted from blood. The subset denotes: CD45RA+ positively selected. These receptors all stem from a man between 18 and 35 years old in good health.

Only one count was recorded for this clone. The chain combines TRBV6-1 with TRBJ2-7; maybe TRBD2 (6 bases). Trimming took off 3 bases at V and 3 bases at J, with 18 bases between the two ends. CDR1 is MNHNS and CDR2 is SASEGT in the germline V gene. The CDR3 is 16 amino acids. The CDR3 is CASSDFSQKGGYEQYF. CDR3 nucleotides: TGTGCCAGCAGTGACTTCAGCCAAAAGGGAGGCTACGAGCAGTACTTC.

This sequence joins TRBV5-3 and TRBJ1-2; 12 positions match TRBD1. TRBV5-3 is flagged as an ORF with uncertain function. Trimming at V came to 4 bases and at J to 8 bases, leaving 6 bases not matched to a gene. This CDR3 is 14 amino acids long. In DNA form, the CDR3 reads TGTGCCAGAAGCCCGGGACAGGGGGCGTGCGGCTACACCTTC. Protein: CARSPGQGACGYTF.

The genes are TRBV30 and TRBJ1-4; D remains unclear. Germline CDR1 is GTSNPN and CDR2 is SVGIG (reference sequence). The CDR3 consists of 14 residues. The germline V and J ends were trimmed by 0 bases and 11 bases, with 16 bases remaining between them. CDR3: CAWSVRKTGDKLFF. Written as DNA, the CDR3 is TGTGCCTGGAGTGTACGTAAGACTGGGGATAAACTGTTTTTT.